This is a list of T cell receptor beta chains from one sample in a study of shared clonotypes between healthy human individuals. This table comes from immunoSEQ multiplex PCR, and its TCRdb copy is limited to in-frame clones, with some not included. This table holds 2,500,000 or so clones, 85% to 95% found once. Sequencing was done on a sample of naive CD4+ T cells from PBMCs. These receptors were obtained from a man aged 18 to 35 in good health. Some clones in this sample may be carry-over from other donors' samples. Each CDR3 is given with its conserved first and last residue. The D gene is left open where the match is weak. Rows may omit the clone size; those that give it use once, few, many or a size class.

abundance,d_gene,j_gene,v_gene,CDR3aa,CDR3nt
NA,NA,TRBJ2-2,TRBV7-3,CASRVGGSTGELFF,TGTGCCAGCAGAGTGGGGGGTTCCACCGGGGAGCTGTTTTTT
NA,NA,TRBJ1-1,TRBV19,CASSMGGPTEAFF,TGTGCCAGTAGTATGGGTGGGCCCACTGAAGCTTTCTTT
NA,NA,TRBJ1-1,TRBV18,CASSRARGYWEAFF,TGTGCCAGCTCACGCGCCAGAGGGTACTGGGAAGCTTTCTTT
NA,NA,TRBJ2-3,TRBV28,CASLDDAIKDTDTQYF,TGTGCCAGCCTTGATGACGCTATAAAAGACACAGATACGCAGTATTTT
NA,NA,TRBJ2-2,TRBV19,CASSIQGSAGELFF,TGTGCCAGTAGTATTCAGGGGTCGGCCGGGGAGCTGTTTTTT
NA,NA,TRBJ2-1,TRBV6-1,CASSEQAYNEQFF,TGTGCCAGCAGTGAACAGGCGTACAATGAGCAGTTCTTC
NA,TRBD1,TRBJ1-1,TRBV18,CASSPQGRNTEAFF,TGTGCCAGCTCCCCACAGGGGCGGAACACTGAAGCTTTCTTT
NA,TRBD2,TRBJ2-3,TRBV18,CANSQGLVPDTQYF,TGTGCCAACTCACAGGGACTAGTCCCAGATACGCAGTATTTT
NA,NA,TRBJ2-3,TRBV28,CASLPRRDHTDTQYF,TGTGCCAGCCTTCCCCGCCGGGACCACACAGATACGCAGTATTTT
NA,TRBD2,TRBJ2-1,TRBV5-1,CASSLTSGRAPVEGNEQFF,TGCGCCAGCAGCCTAACTAGCGGGAGGGCGCCAGTTGAGGGCAATGAGCAGTTCTTC
NA,NA,TRBJ1-1,TRBV11-2,CASSYPGGLTEAFF,TGTGCCAGCAGCTACCCGGGGGGGCTGACTGAAGCTTTCTTT
NA,NA,TRBJ1-1,TRBV28,CASSPRRENTEAFF,TGTGCCAGCAGTCCGCGCCGGGAGAACACTGAAGCTTTCTTT
NA,NA,TRBJ2-7,TRBV6-6,CASSYSMWDEQYF,TGTGCCAGCAGTTACTCGATGTGGGACGAGCAGTACTTC
NA,NA,TRBJ2-1,TRBV6-5,CARRQSSYNEQFF,TGTGCGCGCCGTCAGAGCTCCTACAATGAGCAGTTCTTC
once,TRBD1,TRBJ2-7,TRBV5-1,CASSFVDRGYEQYF,TGCGCCAGCAGCTTCGTGGACAGGGGCTACGAGCAGTACTTC
once,TRBD1,TRBJ2-1,TRBV5-4,CASSSGQGRSSYNEQFF,TGTGCCAGCAGCTCTGGACAGGGTCGGAGCTCCTACAATGAGCAGTTCTTC
NA,TRBD1,TRBJ2-1,TRBV5-4,CASSLGWDRGEFF,TGTGCCAGCAGCTTGGGGTGGGACAGGGGGGAGTTCTTC
NA,NA,TRBJ2-7,TRBV29-1,CSVFRWSAGRAYEQYF,TGCAGCGTTTTTAGGTGGTCCGCAGGGCGGGCCTACGAGCAGTACTTC
NA,NA,TRBJ1-1,TRBV7-2,CASSPGHTIITEAFF,TGTGCCAGCAGCCCGGGACACACTATTATCACTGAAGCTTTCTTT
NA,TRBD2,TRBJ2-1,TRBV11-3,CASSRTGGLGGEQFF,TGTGCCAGCAGCCGAACGGGGGGGTTGGGAGGTGAGCAGTTCTTC
NA,TRBD1,TRBJ1-2,TRBV7-6,CASSSPSDRGEGGYTF,TGTGCCAGCAGCTCGCCCTCGGACAGGGGGGAGGGTGGCTACACCTTC
NA,TRBD1,TRBJ2-1,TRBV13,CASSFQGARHEQFF,TGTGCCAGCAGCTTCCAGGGGGCAAGGCATGAGCAGTTCTTC
NA,NA,TRBJ1-5,TRBV30,CAWSVHPPGSNQPQHF,TGTGCCTGGAGTGTACACCCCCCGGGGTCCAATCAGCCCCAGCATTTT
NA,NA,TRBJ1-2,TRBV5-6,CASSIVSSGANGYTF,TGTGCCAGCAGCATCGTGTCATCAGGGGCGAATGGCTACACCTTC
NA,NA,TRBJ2-5,TRBV28,CASSLIEWGETQYF,TGTGCCAGCAGTTTAATCGAATGGGGAGAGACCCAGTACTTC
NA,TRBD1,TRBJ1-2,TRBV9,CASSPRDRGHYGYTF,TGTGCCAGCAGCCCGCGGGACAGGGGGCACTATGGCTACACCTTC
NA,NA,TRBJ2-3,TRBV5-1,CASSLGVTSTDTQYF,TGCGCCAGCAGCTTGGGCGTTACTAGCACAGATACGCAGTATTTT
NA,TRBD1,TRBJ1-4,TRBV9,CASSPSGTGDEKLFF,TGTGCCAGCAGCCCCTCCGGGACAGGGGACGAAAAACTGTTTTTT
NA,NA,TRBJ2-7,TRBV11-2,CASSLREGTVTYEQYF,TGTGCCAGCAGCCTGCGCGAGGGGACGGTAACCTACGAGCAGTACTTC
NA,NA,TRBJ1-3,TRBV5-1,CASSLEPPGLRYTNTIYF,TGCGCCAGCAGCTTGGAACCGCCAGGCCTCAGATACACGAACACCATATATTTT
NA,TRBD1,TRBJ2-5,TRBV29-1,CSVRTGSETQYF,TGCAGCGTTCGGACAGGGAGTGAGACCCAGTACTTC
NA,TRBD2,TRBJ2-3,TRBV7-2,CASSSQLAGLTDTQYF,TGTGCCAGCAGCTCACAACTAGCGGGACTCACAGATACGCAGTATTTT
NA,NA,TRBJ2-3,TRBV5-1,CASREGVTSTDTQYF,TGCGCCAGCAGGGAAGGTGTTACTAGCACAGATACGCAGTATTTT
NA,NA,TRBJ1-3,TRBV4-2,CASSLPGTYISGNTIYF,TGTGCCAGCAGCCTACCCGGGACTTACATTTCTGGAAACACCATATATTTT
once,NA,TRBJ2-7,TRBV4-2,CASSQAPILTDDYEQYF,TGTGCCAGCAGCCAAGCACCAATTCTCACTGATGACTACGAGCAGTACTTC
NA,NA,TRBJ1-5,TRBV7-3,CASSPRGGRNQPQHF,TGTGCCAGCAGCCCCCGCGGTGGGCGCAATCAGCCCCAGCATTTT
NA,TRBD2,TRBJ2-2,TRBV18,CASSPRPKREHTGELFF,TGTGCCAGCTCACCCCGACCCAAGCGGGAGCACACCGGGGAGCTGTTTTTT
NA,TRBD1,TRBJ1-3,TRBV28,CASSLPGGQGLGNTIYF,TGTGCCAGCAGTTTACCAGGGGGACAGGGACTTGGAAACACCATATATTTT
NA,NA,TRBJ2-1,TRBV7-2,CASSRTAQENNEQFF,TGTGCCAGCAGCCGGACGGCCCAGGAAAACAATGAGCAGTTCTTC
NA,NA,TRBJ2-5,TRBV19,CASSITPGRKETQYF,TGTGCCAGTAGTATTACCCCGGGGAGGAAAGAGACCCAGTACTTC